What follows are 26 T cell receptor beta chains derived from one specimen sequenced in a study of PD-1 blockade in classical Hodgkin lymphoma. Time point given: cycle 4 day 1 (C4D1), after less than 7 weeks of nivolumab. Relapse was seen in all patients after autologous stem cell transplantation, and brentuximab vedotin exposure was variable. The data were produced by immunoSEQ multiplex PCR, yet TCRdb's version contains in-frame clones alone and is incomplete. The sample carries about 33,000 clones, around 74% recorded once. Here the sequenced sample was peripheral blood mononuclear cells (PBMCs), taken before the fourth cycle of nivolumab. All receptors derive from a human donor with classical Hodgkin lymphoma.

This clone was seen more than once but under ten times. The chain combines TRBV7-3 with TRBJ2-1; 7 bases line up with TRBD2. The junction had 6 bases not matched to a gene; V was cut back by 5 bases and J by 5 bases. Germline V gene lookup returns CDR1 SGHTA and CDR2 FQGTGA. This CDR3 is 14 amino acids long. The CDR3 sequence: CASSATSANNEQFF. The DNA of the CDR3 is TGTGCCAGCAGCGCCACTAGCGCCAACAATGAGCAGTTCTTC.

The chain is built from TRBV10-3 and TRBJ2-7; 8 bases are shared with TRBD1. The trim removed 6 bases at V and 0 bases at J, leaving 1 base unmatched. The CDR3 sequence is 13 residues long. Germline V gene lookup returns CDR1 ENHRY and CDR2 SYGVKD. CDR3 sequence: CAIRTGDSYEQYF. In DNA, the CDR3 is TGTGCCATCAGGACAGGGGACTCCTACGAGCAGTACTTC.

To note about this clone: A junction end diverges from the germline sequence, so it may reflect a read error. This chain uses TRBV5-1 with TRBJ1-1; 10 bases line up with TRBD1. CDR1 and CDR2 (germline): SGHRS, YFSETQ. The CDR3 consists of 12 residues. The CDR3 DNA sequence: TGCGCCAGCAGCTTAGGGACAGGGGTATACTCTTTT. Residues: CASSLGTGVYSF.

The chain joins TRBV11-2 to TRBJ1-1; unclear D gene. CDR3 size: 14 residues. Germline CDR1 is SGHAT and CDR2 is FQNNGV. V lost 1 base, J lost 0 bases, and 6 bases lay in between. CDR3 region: CASSLGIMNTEAFF. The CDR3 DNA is TGTGCCAGCAGCTTAGGGATCATGAACACTGAAGCTTTCTTT.

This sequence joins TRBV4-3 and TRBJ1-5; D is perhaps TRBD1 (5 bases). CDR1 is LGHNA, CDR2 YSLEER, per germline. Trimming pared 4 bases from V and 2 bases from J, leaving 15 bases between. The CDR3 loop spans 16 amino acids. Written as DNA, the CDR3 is TGCGCCAGCAGCCCCTCACGGGACTCTCGCAATCAGCCCCAGCATTTT. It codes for CASSPSRDSRNQPQHF.

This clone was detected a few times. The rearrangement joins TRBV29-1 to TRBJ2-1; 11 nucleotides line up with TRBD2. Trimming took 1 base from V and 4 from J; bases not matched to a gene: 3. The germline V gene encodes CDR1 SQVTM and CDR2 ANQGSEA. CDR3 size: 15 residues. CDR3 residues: CSVEGGTSGYNEQFF. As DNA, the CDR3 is TGCAGCGTTGAAGGGGGGACTAGCGGATACAATGAGCAGTTCTTC.

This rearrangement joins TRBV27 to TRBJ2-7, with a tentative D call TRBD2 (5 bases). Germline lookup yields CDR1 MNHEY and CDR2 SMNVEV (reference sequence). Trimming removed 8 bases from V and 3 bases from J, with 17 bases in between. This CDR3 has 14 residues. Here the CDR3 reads CASEGWHGNYEQYF. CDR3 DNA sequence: TGTGCCAGCGAGGGATGGCACGGGAACTACGAGCAGTACTTC.

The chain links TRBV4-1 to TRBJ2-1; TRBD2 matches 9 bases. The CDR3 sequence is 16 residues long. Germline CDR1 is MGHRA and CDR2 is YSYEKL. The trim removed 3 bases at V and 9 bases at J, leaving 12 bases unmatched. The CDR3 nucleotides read TGCGCCAGCAGCCAGCAACCGGGACTAGCTTTAGGTGAGCAGTTCTTC. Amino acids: CASSQQPGLALGEQFF.

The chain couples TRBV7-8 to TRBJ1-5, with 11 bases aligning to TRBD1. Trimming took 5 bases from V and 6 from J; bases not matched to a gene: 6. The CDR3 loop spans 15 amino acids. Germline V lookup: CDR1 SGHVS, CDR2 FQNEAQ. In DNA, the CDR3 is TGTGCCAGCAGCACCGCCGGGACAGGGGGTCAGCCCCAGCATTTT. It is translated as CASSTAGTGGQPQHF.

The CDR3 spells CASSIELNTEAFF. CDR3 DNA sequence: TGTGCCAGTAGTATAGAGCTGAACACTGAAGCTTTCTTT. The V and J genes are TRBV19 and TRBJ1-1, with D hard to call. Deletions cut 0 bases from V and 0 bases from J, with 2 bases between. Germline V lookup: CDR1 LNHDA, CDR2 SQIVND (reference sequence). The CDR3 covers 13 residues. The full variable domain, in which reference TRBV19 and TRBJ1-1 provide the parts outside the CDR3, is DGGITQSPKYLFRKEGQNVTLSCEQNLNHDAMYWYRQDPGQGLRLIYYSQIVNDFQKGDIAEGYSVSREKKESFPLTVTSAQKNPTAFYLCASSIELNTEAFFGQGTRLTVV.

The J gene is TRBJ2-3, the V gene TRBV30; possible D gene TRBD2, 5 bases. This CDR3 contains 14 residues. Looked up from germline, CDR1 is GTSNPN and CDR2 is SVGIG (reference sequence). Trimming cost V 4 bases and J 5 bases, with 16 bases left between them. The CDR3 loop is CAWNRGRSGDTQYF. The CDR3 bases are TGTGCCTGGAATCGAGGGAGAAGCGGAGATACGCAGTATTTT. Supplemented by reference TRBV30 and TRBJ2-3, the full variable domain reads SQTIHQWPATLVQPVGSPLSLECTVEGTSNPNLYWYRQAAGRGLQLLFYSVGIGQISSEVPQNLSASRPQDRQFILSSKKLLLSDSGFYLCAWNRGRSGDTQYFGPGTRLTVL.

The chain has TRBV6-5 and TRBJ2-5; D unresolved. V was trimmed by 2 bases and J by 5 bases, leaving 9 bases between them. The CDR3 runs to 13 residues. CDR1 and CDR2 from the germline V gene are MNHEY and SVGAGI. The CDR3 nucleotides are TGTGCCAGCAGTTACCAGGAAGTGGAGACCCAGTACTTC. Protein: CASSYQEVETQYF.

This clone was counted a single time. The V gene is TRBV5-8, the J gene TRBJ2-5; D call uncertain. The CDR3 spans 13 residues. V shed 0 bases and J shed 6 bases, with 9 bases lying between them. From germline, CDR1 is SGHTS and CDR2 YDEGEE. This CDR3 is CASSLEGLKTQYF. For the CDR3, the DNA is TGTGCCAGCAGCTTGGAGGGTTTAAAGACCCAGTACTTC. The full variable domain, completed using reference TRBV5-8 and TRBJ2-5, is EAGVTQSPTHLIKTRGQQATLRCSPISGHTSVYWYQQALGLGLQFLLWYDEGEERNRGNFPPRFSGRQFPNYSSELNVNALELEDSALYLCASSLEGLKTQYFGPGTRLLVL.

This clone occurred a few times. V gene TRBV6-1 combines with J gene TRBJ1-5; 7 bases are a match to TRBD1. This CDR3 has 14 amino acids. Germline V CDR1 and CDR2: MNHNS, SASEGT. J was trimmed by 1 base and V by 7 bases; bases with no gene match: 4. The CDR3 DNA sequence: TGTGCCAGCAACCCGACAGGGAGCAATCAGCCCCAGCATTTT. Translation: CASNPTGSNQPQHF.

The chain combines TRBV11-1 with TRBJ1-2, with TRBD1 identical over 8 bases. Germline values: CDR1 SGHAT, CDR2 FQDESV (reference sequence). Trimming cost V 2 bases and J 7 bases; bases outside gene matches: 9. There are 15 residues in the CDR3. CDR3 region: CASSLRGQGASGYTF. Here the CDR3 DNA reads TGTGCCAGCAGCTTAAGAGGCCAGGGGGCCTCTGGCTACACCTTC. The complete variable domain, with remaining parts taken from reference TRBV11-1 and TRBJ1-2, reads EAEVAQSPRYKITEKSQAVAFWCDPISGHATLYWYRQILGQGPELLVQFQDESVVDDSQLPKDRFSAERLKGVDSTLKIQPAELGDSAMYLCASSLRGQGASGYTFGSGTRLTVV.

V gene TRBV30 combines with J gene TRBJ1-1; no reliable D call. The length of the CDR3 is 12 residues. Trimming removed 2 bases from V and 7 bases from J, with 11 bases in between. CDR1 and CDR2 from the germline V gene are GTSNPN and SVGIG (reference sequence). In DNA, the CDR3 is TGTGCCTGGAGTCCCGGACGATTTGAAGCTTTCTTT. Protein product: CAWSPGRFEAFF.

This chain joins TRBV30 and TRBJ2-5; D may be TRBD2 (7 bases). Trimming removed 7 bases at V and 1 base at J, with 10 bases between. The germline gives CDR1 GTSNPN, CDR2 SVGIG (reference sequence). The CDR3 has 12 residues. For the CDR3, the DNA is TGTGCCTCGGGGGGCTTCCAAGAGACCCAGTACTTC. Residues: CASGGFQETQYF.

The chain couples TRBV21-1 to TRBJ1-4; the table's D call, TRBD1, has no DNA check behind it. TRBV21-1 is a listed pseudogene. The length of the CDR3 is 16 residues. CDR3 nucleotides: TGTGCCAGCAGCAAAATTCAAAACCGGGACAGAGAAAAACTGTTTTTT. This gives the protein CASSKIQNRDREKLFF.

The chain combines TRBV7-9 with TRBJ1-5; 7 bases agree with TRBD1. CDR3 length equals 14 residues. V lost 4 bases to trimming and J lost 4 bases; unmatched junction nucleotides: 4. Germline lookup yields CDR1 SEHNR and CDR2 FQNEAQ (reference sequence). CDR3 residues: CASSSGTANQPQHF. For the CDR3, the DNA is TGTGCCAGCAGCTCCGGGACAGCTAATCAGCCCCAGCATTTT.

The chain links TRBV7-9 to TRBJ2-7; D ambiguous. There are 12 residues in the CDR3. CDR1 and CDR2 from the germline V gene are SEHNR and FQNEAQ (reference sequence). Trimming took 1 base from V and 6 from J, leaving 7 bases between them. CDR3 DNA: TGTGCCAGCAGCTTAGGGCCACTCGAGCAGTACTTC. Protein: CASSLGPLEQYF.

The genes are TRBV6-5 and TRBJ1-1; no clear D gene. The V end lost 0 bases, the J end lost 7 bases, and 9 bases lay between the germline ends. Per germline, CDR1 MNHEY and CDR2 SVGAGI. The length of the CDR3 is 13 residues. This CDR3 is CASSYSTSNEAFF. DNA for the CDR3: TGTGCCAGCAGTTACTCGACTTCCAATGAAGCTTTCTTT.

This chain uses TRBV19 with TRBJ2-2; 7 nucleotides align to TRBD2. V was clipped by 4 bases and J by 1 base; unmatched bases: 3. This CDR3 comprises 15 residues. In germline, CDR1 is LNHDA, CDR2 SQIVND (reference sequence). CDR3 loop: CASSNQRENTGELFF. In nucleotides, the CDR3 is TGTGCCAGTAGTAACCAGCGGGAGAACACCGGGGAGCTGTTTTTT.

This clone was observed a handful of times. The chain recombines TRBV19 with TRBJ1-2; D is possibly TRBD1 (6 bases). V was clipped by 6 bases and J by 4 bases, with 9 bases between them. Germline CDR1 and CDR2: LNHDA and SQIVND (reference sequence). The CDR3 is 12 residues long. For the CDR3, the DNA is TGTGCCAGTAGGGGGACATCCTATGGCTACACCTTC. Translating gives CASRGTSYGYTF.

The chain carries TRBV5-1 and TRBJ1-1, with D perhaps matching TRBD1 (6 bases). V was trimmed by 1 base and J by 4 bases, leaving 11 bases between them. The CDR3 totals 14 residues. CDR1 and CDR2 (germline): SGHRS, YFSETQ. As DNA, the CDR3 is TGCGCCAGCAGCTTGACAGGGTTGAGCACTGAAGCTTTCTTT. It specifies CASSLTGLSTEAFF.

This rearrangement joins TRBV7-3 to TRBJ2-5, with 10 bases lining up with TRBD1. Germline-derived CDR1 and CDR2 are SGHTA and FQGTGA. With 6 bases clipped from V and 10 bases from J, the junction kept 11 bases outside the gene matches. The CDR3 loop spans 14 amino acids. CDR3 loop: CASRDRRTGGIQYF. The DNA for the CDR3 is TGTGCCAGCAGGGATAGAAGGACAGGGGGGATCCAGTACTTC.

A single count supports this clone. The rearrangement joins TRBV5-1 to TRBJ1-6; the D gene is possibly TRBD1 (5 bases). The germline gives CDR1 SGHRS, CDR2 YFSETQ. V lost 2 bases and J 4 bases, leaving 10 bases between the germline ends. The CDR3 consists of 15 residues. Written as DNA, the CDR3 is TGCGCCAGCAGCTTCCATAGGGGTTATAATTCACCCCTCCACTTT. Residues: CASSFHRGYNSPLHF.